The 9 T cell receptor beta chains listed next were all sequenced from one sample in a study of cytomegalovirus exposure and HLA in healthy donors. 13 Jbeta primers and 60 Vbeta primers were used for the PCR. Profiled with immunoSEQ multiplex PCR; TCRdb holds only in-frame clones, not every one. The data show 150,000 or so clones, around 75% seen once. What was sequenced was PBMCs. Receptors originate from a woman under 30 in good health and CMV-seronegative.

The genes are TRBV6-1 and TRBJ2-1, with 10 bases lining up with TRBD2. The V segment lost 6 bases and the J segment 6 bases; nucleotides outside the gene matches: 8. This CDR3 contains 15 residues. Germline V gene lookup returns CDR1 MNHNS and CDR2 SASEGT. In DNA, the CDR3 is TGTGCCAGCAGGGGAGCGGGGGGGCCTATCAATGAGCAGTTCTTC. It encodes CASRGAGGPINEQFF.

The chain links TRBV2 to TRBJ1-2, with D perhaps TRBD1 (6 bases). The germline V gene has CDR1 SNHLY and CDR2 FYNNEI. V shed 4 bases and J shed 2 bases, with 11 bases lying between them. The CDR3 loop spans 14 amino acids. CDR3 region: CASSGTDSNYGYTF. The CDR3 region has the DNA TGTGCCAGCAGTGGGACAGATAGCAACTATGGCTACACCTTC.

This chain uses TRBV6-5 with TRBJ1-2, with D possibly TRBD1 on 5 matching bases. This CDR3 spans 15 amino acids. Germline V gives CDR1 MNHEY, CDR2 SVGAGI. Trimming left V 0 bases short and J 1 base short, with 9 bases between. The DNA for the CDR3 is TGTGCCAGCAGTTACTCGGGGCGGAATAACTATGGCTACACCTTC. It specifies CASSYSGRNNYGYTF.

The chain has TRBV6-6 and TRBJ1-5, with TRBD1 matching over 8 bases. This CDR3 is built from 15 residues. Germline values: CDR1 MNHNY, CDR2 SVGAGI (reference sequence). The V segment lost 7 bases and the J segment 0 bases; nucleotides outside the gene matches: 5. CDR3 region: CASTGQGISNQPQHF. The CDR3 bases are TGTGCCAGCACCGGACAGGGAATTAGCAATCAGCCCCAGCATTTT.

The chain recombines TRBV20-1 with TRBJ1-1; maybe TRBD1 (6 bases). Trimming took off 6 bases at V and 7 bases at J, with 12 bases between the two ends. The CDR3 contains 11 residues. The germline CDR1 and CDR2 sequences are DFQATT and SNEGSKA (reference sequence). DNA for the CDR3: TGCAGTGCCCGGAAACAGGGTGAAGCTTTCTTT. As protein: CSARKQGEAFF.

The chain links TRBV12-5 to TRBJ2-3, with a possible D match to TRBD2 (6 bases). The CDR3 runs 14 residues. Germline-derived CDR1 and CDR2 are LGHNT and FRNRAP. V dropped 2 bases and J dropped 4 bases, with 10 bases sitting between them. This CDR3 reads CASGLWGESDTQYF. The CDR3 region has the DNA TGTGCTAGTGGTTTGTGGGGGGAGTCAGATACGCAGTATTTT.

V and J are TRBV28 and TRBJ1-5; D gene uncertain. CDR3 size: 15 residues. Trimming removed 1 base from V and 6 bases from J, with 13 bases in between. In germline, CDR1 is MDHEN, CDR2 SYDVKM. CDR3 sequence reads: CASSLYGGLGQPQHF. CDR3 DNA sequence: TGTGCCAGCAGTTTATATGGCGGGCTCGGTCAGCCCCAGCATTTT.

V usage is TRBV7-2 and J usage is TRBJ1-5; the D is unclear. The CDR3 is 12 residues long. With 5 bases removed from V and 4 bases from J, the gap between germline ends came to 6 bases. Germline-derived CDR1 and CDR2 are SGHTA and FQGNSA. CDR3 amino acids: CASSLLNQPQHF. The CDR3 DNA reads TGTGCCAGCAGCCTCCTAAATCAGCCCCAGCATTTT.

This clone appeared once. The V gene is TRBV7-9, the J gene TRBJ2-4, with unresolved D. This CDR3 has 14 amino acids. Trimming stripped 5 bases from V and 8 bases from J, with 16 bases between. Germline V gives CDR1 SEHNR, CDR2 FQNEAQ (reference sequence). CDR3 in DNA: TGTGCCAGCAGCAGATCCGGGTCGAAGGACATTCAGTACTTC. Translated: CASSRSGSKDIQYF.